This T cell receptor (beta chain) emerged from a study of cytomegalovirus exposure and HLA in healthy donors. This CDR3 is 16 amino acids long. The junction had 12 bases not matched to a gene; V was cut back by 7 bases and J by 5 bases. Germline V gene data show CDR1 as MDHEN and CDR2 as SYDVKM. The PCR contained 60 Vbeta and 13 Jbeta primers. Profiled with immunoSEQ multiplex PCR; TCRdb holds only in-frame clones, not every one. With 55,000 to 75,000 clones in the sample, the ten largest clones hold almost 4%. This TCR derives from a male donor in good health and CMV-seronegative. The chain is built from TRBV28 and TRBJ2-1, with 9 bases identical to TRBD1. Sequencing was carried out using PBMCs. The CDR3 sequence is CASTTPGTGINNEQFF. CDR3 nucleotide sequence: TGTGCCAGCACTACCCCCGGGACAGGGATAAACAATGAGCAGTTCTTC.